The rows below give T cell receptor beta chains drawn from one sample of a study of CD8 T cells in Susac syndrome. TCRdb ran MiXCR on the immunoSEQ multiplex PCR reads and lists one entry per CDR3 protein. The sample lists a few hundred thousand distinct CDR3 sequences; about 95% were seen once. Sequenced material: CD4+ T cells from PBMCs. Every receptor here comes from a human donor with multiple sclerosis. CDR3s include the opening cysteine and the closing phenylalanine or tryptophan. The D gene is left open where the match is weak. The size field is filled for only some rows; it gives once, few, many or a size class.

d_gene: .; j_gene: TRBJ1-2; v_gene: TRBV15; abundance: .; CDR3aa: CATSRVGVDGYTF; CDR3nt: TGTGCCACCAGCAGAGTAGGGGTGGATGGCTACACCTTC
d_gene: .; j_gene: TRBJ2-4; v_gene: TRBV7-2; abundance: .; CDR3aa: CASSLETGIAKNIQYF; CDR3nt: TGTGCCAGCAGCTTAGAAACGGGGATAGCCAAAAACATTCAGTACTTC
d_gene: TRBD2; j_gene: TRBJ2-1; v_gene: TRBV18; abundance: .; CDR3aa: CASSPSGLAVAEQFF; CDR3nt: TGTGCCAGCTCACCCTCTGGACTAGCGGTAGCTGAGCAGTTCTTC
d_gene: .; j_gene: TRBJ2-6; v_gene: TRBV11-2; abundance: .; CDR3aa: CASSLIIRRQGSSGANVLTF; CDR3nt: TGTGCCAGCAGCTTAATCATTAGGCGGCAGGGCTCCTCTGGGGCCAACGTCCTGACTTTC
d_gene: .; j_gene: TRBJ2-1; v_gene: TRBV3-1; abundance: .; CDR3aa: CASSQDYRNNEQFF; CDR3nt: TGTGCCAGCAGCCAAGATTACAGGAACAATGAGCAGTTCTTC
d_gene: .; j_gene: TRBJ2-7; v_gene: TRBV29-1; abundance: .; CDR3aa: CSVESPTTYEQYF; CDR3nt: TGCAGCGTTGAGAGCCCAACAACCTACGAGCAGTACTTC
d_gene: .; j_gene: TRBJ2-4; v_gene: TRBV5-1; abundance: .; CDR3aa: CASSLFDRFQNIQYF; CDR3nt: TGCGCCAGCAGCTTGTTCGACAGGTTCCAAAACATTCAGTACTTC
d_gene: .; j_gene: TRBJ1-1; v_gene: TRBV29-1; abundance: .; CDR3aa: CSVDRYTEAFF; CDR3nt: TGCAGCGTTGACAGATACACTGAAGCTTTCTTT
d_gene: .; j_gene: TRBJ2-1; v_gene: TRBV3-1; abundance: .; CDR3aa: CASSPYGDEQFF; CDR3nt: TGTGCCAGCAGCCCCTATGGGGATGAGCAGTTCTTC
d_gene: TRBD2; j_gene: TRBJ2-1; v_gene: TRBV9; abundance: .; CDR3aa: CASSAPGTSGSRSQFF; CDR3nt: TGTGCCAGCAGCGCCCCCGGGACTAGCGGATCTCGTTCGCAGTTCTTC
d_gene: .; j_gene: TRBJ1-1; v_gene: TRBV15; abundance: .; CDR3aa: CATTRGGTNTEAFF; CDR3nt: TGTGCCACCACTAGAGGCGGGACGAACACTGAAGCTTTCTTT
d_gene: .; j_gene: TRBJ2-7; v_gene: TRBV29-1; abundance: once; CDR3aa: CSVVQETYEQYF; CDR3nt: TGCAGCGTGGTGCAGGAAACCTACGAGCAGTACTTC
d_gene: .; j_gene: TRBJ2-3; v_gene: TRBV19; abundance: .; CDR3aa: CASSGPLHTQYF; CDR3nt: TGTGCCAGTAGTGGACCCCTTCATACGCAGTATTTT
d_gene: TRBD1; j_gene: TRBJ2-1; v_gene: TRBV2; abundance: .; CDR3aa: CASSEEGQGGRFF; CDR3nt: TGTGCCAGCAGTGAAGAGGGACAGGGGGGAAGGTTCTTC
d_gene: .; j_gene: TRBJ2-3; v_gene: TRBV20-1; abundance: .; CDR3aa: CSAREVGTDTQYF; CDR3nt: TGCAGTGCTAGAGAAGTTGGGACAGATACGCAGTATTTT
d_gene: .; j_gene: TRBJ1-1; v_gene: TRBV20-1; abundance: once; CDR3aa: CSATRGTGAFF; CDR3nt: TGCAGTGCCACCCGGGGGACCGGGGCTTTCTTT
d_gene: .; j_gene: TRBJ2-2; v_gene: TRBV30; abundance: .; CDR3aa: CAWGNTGELFF; CDR3nt: TGTGCCTGGGGGAACACCGGGGAGCTGTTTTTT
d_gene: TRBD1; j_gene: TRBJ2-7; v_gene: TRBV5-1; abundance: .; CDR3aa: CASSLVTGQGSSEQYF; CDR3nt: TGCGCCAGCAGCTTGGTGACGGGACAGGGGTCCTCCGAGCAGTACTTC
d_gene: .; j_gene: TRBJ2-7; v_gene: TRBV29-1; abundance: .; CDR3aa: CSVRGGVYEQYF; CDR3nt: TGCAGCGTCAGAGGAGGGGTCTACGAGCAGTACTTC
d_gene: .; j_gene: TRBJ1-1; v_gene: TRBV19; abundance: .; CDR3aa: CASSIVGQAFF; CDR3nt: TGTGCCAGTAGTATAGTGGGACAAGCTTTCTTT
d_gene: .; j_gene: TRBJ1-2; v_gene: TRBV10-2; abundance: .; CDR3aa: CASSEQVRIYGYTF; CDR3nt: TGCGCCAGCAGTGAACAGGTCCGCATCTATGGCTACACCTTC
d_gene: .; j_gene: TRBJ1-4; v_gene: TRBV5-1; abundance: .; CDR3aa: CASSLSGGDEKLFF; CDR3nt: TGCGCCAGCAGCTTGTCGGGGGGCGATGAAAAACTGTTTTTT
d_gene: .; j_gene: TRBJ2-7; v_gene: TRBV2; abundance: .; CDR3aa: CASSYIHLSYEQYF; CDR3nt: TGTGCCAGCAGCTACATCCACCTTTCCTACGAGCAGTACTTC
d_gene: .; j_gene: TRBJ2-7; v_gene: TRBV1; abundance: .; CDR3aa: CTSSPDDPYEQYF; CDR3nt: TGCACCAGCAGCCCGGACGATCCCTACGAGCAGTACTTC
d_gene: .; j_gene: TRBJ1-2; v_gene: TRBV6-5; abundance: .; CDR3aa: CASSTRGGPLLGYTF; CDR3nt: TGTGCCAGCAGTACCCGAGGAGGACCACTTTTGGGCTACACCTTC
d_gene: .; j_gene: TRBJ2-5; v_gene: TRBV7-9; abundance: .; CDR3aa: CASSLAAGRKETQYF; CDR3nt: TGTGCCAGCAGCTTAGCGGCAGGGCGGAAAGAGACCCAGTACTTC
d_gene: .; j_gene: TRBJ2-5; v_gene: TRBV29-1; abundance: .; CDR3aa: CSVDVGRKETQYF; CDR3nt: TGCAGCGTTGACGTAGGGCGGAAAGAGACCCAGTACTTC
d_gene: .; j_gene: TRBJ2-7; v_gene: TRBV3-1; abundance: .; CDR3aa: CASSQGAGVYEQYF; CDR3nt: TGTGCCAGCAGCCAAGGCGCAGGGGTTTACGAGCAGTACTTC
d_gene: .; j_gene: TRBJ1-5; v_gene: TRBV6-5; abundance: .; CDR3aa: CASTPRGGRPQHF; CDR3nt: TGTGCCAGCACTCCAAGGGGGGGTAGGCCCCAGCATTTT
d_gene: .; j_gene: TRBJ1-1; v_gene: TRBV29-1; abundance: .; CDR3aa: CSVEPGAFF; CDR3nt: TGCAGCGTGGAACCGGGAGCTTTCTTT
d_gene: .; j_gene: TRBJ1-4; v_gene: TRBV30; abundance: once; CDR3aa: CAWNTQGLVLGKLFF; CDR3nt: TGTGCCTGGAATACTCAGGGACTAGTCCTGGGAAAACTGTTTTTT
d_gene: .; j_gene: TRBJ2-5; v_gene: TRBV5-1; abundance: .; CDR3aa: CASSHERETQYF; CDR3nt: TGCGCCAGCAGCCATGAAAGGGAGACCCAGTACTTC
d_gene: .; j_gene: TRBJ2-1; v_gene: TRBV4-2; abundance: .; CDR3aa: CASSQRGVNEQFF; CDR3nt: TGTGCCAGCAGCCAGCGGGGCGTCAATGAGCAGTTCTTC
d_gene: .; j_gene: TRBJ1-2; v_gene: TRBV12-3/TRBV12-4; abundance: .; CDR3aa: CASRQAGAPGYTF; CDR3nt: TGTGCCAGCAGGCAAGCAGGGGCCCCTGGCTACACCTTC
d_gene: .; j_gene: TRBJ2-1; v_gene: TRBV7-9; abundance: .; CDR3aa: CASSLLQVSSYNEQFF; CDR3nt: TGTGCCAGCAGTCTACTGCAGGTGAGCTCCTACAATGAGCAGTTCTTC
d_gene: .; j_gene: TRBJ1-2; v_gene: TRBV29-1; abundance: .; CDR3aa: CSAGMAGGYTF; CDR3nt: TGCAGCGCTGGGATGGCAGGAGGCTACACCTTC
d_gene: .; j_gene: TRBJ1-1; v_gene: TRBV9; abundance: .; CDR3aa: CASSVSWDPTEAFF; CDR3nt: TGTGCCAGCAGTGTGAGTTGGGATCCCACTGAAGCTTTCTTT
d_gene: .; j_gene: TRBJ2-5; v_gene: TRBV20-1; abundance: .; CDR3aa: CSARFSGSRETQYF; CDR3nt: TGCAGTGCCAGATTCAGCGGAAGTAGAGAGACCCAGTACTTC
d_gene: .; j_gene: TRBJ2-3; v_gene: TRBV20-1; abundance: .; CDR3aa: CSASGPWRGGTDTQYF; CDR3nt: TGCAGTGCTAGTGGCCCTTGGCGTGGCGGCACAGATACGCAGTATTTT
d_gene: TRBD1; j_gene: TRBJ2-1; v_gene: TRBV3-1; abundance: .; CDR3aa: CASSQNTGGVRFF; CDR3nt: TGTGCCAGCAGCCAGAACACAGGGGGCGTTAGGTTCTTC
d_gene: .; j_gene: TRBJ2-5; v_gene: TRBV4-1; abundance: .; CDR3aa: CASSYDRVLQETQYF; CDR3nt: TGCGCCAGCAGCTACGATCGGGTGCTACAAGAGACCCAGTACTTC
d_gene: .; j_gene: TRBJ2-1; v_gene: TRBV3-1; abundance: .; CDR3aa: CASSQVVPYEQFF; CDR3nt: TGTGCCAGCAGCCAAGTAGTGCCGTATGAGCAGTTCTTC
d_gene: .; j_gene: TRBJ1-4; v_gene: TRBV15; abundance: .; CDR3aa: CASERGGEKLFF; CDR3nt: TGTGCCAGCGAACGGGGGGGCGAAAAACTGTTTTTT
d_gene: TRBD2; j_gene: TRBJ2-7; v_gene: TRBV12-5; abundance: once; CDR3aa: CASGPGTTSGQYF; CDR3nt: TGTGCTAGTGGTCCAGGGACTACCTCCGGGCAGTACTTC
d_gene: .; j_gene: TRBJ2-5; v_gene: TRBV6-1; abundance: .; CDR3aa: CASSAWGETQYF; CDR3nt: TGTGCCAGCAGTGCATGGGGAGAGACCCAGTACTTC
d_gene: .; j_gene: TRBJ1-1; v_gene: TRBV3-1; abundance: .; CDR3aa: CASSTRWGWAFF; CDR3nt: TGTGCCAGCAGCACCCGATGGGGGTGGGCTTTCTTT
d_gene: .; j_gene: TRBJ2-7; v_gene: TRBV19; abundance: .; CDR3aa: CASSIGEGKRGEQYF; CDR3nt: TGTGCCAGTAGTATCGGAGAGGGGAAGCGCGGCGAGCAGTACTTC
d_gene: .; j_gene: TRBJ2-7; v_gene: TRBV9; abundance: .; CDR3aa: CASSVEAHRDYEQYF; CDR3nt: TGTGCCAGCAGCGTAGAAGCTCACAGGGACTACGAGCAGTACTTC
d_gene: .; j_gene: TRBJ2-1; v_gene: TRBV7-2; abundance: once; CDR3aa: CASSLAHRAYNEQFF; CDR3nt: TGTGCCAGCAGCTTAGCCCACAGGGCTTACAATGAGCAGTTCTTC
d_gene: .; j_gene: TRBJ2-7; v_gene: TRBV15; abundance: once; CDR3aa: CATSRTAAYEQYF; CDR3nt: TGTGCCACCAGCAGAACAGCTGCCTACGAGCAGTACTTC
d_gene: .; j_gene: TRBJ2-7; v_gene: TRBV6-6; abundance: .; CDR3aa: CASSTGSSYEQYF; CDR3nt: TGTGCCAGCAGTACAGGGAGCTCCTACGAGCAGTACTTC
d_gene: TRBD1; j_gene: TRBJ2-1; v_gene: TRBV30; abundance: once; CDR3aa: CAWSYRGSSYNEQFF; CDR3nt: TGTGCCTGGAGTTACAGGGGTAGCTCGTACAATGAGCAGTTCTTC
d_gene: .; j_gene: TRBJ2-5; v_gene: TRBV9; abundance: .; CDR3aa: CASSVASQETQYF; CDR3nt: TGTGCCAGCAGCGTAGCCAGCCAAGAGACCCAGTACTTC
d_gene: .; j_gene: TRBJ2-1; v_gene: TRBV6-4; abundance: .; CDR3aa: CASSASGGMGQFF; CDR3nt: TGTGCCAGCAGTGCCTCAGGCGGGATGGGGCAGTTCTTC
d_gene: .; j_gene: TRBJ1-1; v_gene: TRBV2; abundance: .; CDR3aa: CASSAQGKNTEAFF; CDR3nt: TGTGCCAGCAGCGCGCAGGGGAAGAACACTGAAGCTTTCTTT
d_gene: TRBD1; j_gene: TRBJ1-2; v_gene: TRBV30; abundance: .; CDR3aa: CAWSAGQNYGYTF; CDR3nt: TGTGCCTGGAGCGCGGGACAGAACTATGGCTACACCTTC
d_gene: .; j_gene: TRBJ2-7; v_gene: TRBV6-6; abundance: .; CDR3aa: CASSGREYEQYF; CDR3nt: TGTGCCAGCAGTGGCAGGGAGTACGAGCAGTACTTC